This T cell receptor (beta chain) was sequenced during a study of OX40 agonist ivuxolimab in advanced cancers. Study details: The patients got ivuxolimab, which is an agonistic anti-OX40 (CD134) antibody. Dose-escalation cases comprised hepatocellular carcinoma, melanoma, renal cell or head and neck cancer. Study results and limitations: Clonal expansion among partial responders at 0.1-3.0 mg/kg ranked near the lowest. The investigators did not determine what antigen specificity the expanded peripheral T cells had.

This clone showed up many times. The antigen is undetermined. V lost 1 base to trimming and J lost 5 bases, with 14 bases between them. Germline V gene lookup returns CDR1 SEHNR and CDR2 FQNEAQ (reference sequence). The CDR3 runs 16 residues. Generated by immunoSEQ multiplex PCR, the TCRdb table keeps only in-frame clones and is missing some. The sample comprises some 15,000 clones, 80% of which are singletons, and around 37% rests with the top ten. This TCR was recovered from an adult with an advanced solid tumor such as melanoma, head and neck, liver or kidney cancer. Sequences were derived from CD4+ or CD8+ T cells sorted from blood, sampled in a trial of the OX40 agonist ivuxolimab. The chain is built from TRBV7-9 and TRBJ1-4; possibly TRBD1 for D (5 bases). In DNA, the CDR3 is TGTGCCAGCAGCTTAGGGTTAGGGACGGGAAATGAAAAACTGTTTTTT. This gives the protein CASSLGLGTGNEKLFF.